These 17 T cell receptor beta chains were all obtained from the same sample, sequenced in a study of cytomegalovirus exposure and HLA in healthy donors. Primers included in the PCR were 60 Vbeta and 13 Jbeta primers. Libraries were prepared by immunoSEQ multiplex PCR; TCRdb keeps only in-frame clonotypes and omits some of them. The sample lists tens of thousands of clones, about 80% occurring once. Sequenced input: PBMCs. These receptor sequences come from a young man in good health and CMV-seronegative.

This sequence joins TRBV29-1 and TRBJ1-5; D perhaps matches TRBD1 (6 bases). In germline, CDR1 is SQVTM, CDR2 ANQGSEA. The ends were cut back, 5 bases at V and 1 base at J, with 9 bases in the middle. This CDR3 spans 13 amino acids. The CDR3 coding sequence is TGCAGCGTTACGGGACAAAGCAATCAGCCCCAGCATTTT. Its translation: CSVTGQSNQPQHF.

Comments on this clone: At one boundary the junction diverges from the germline segment, which might be a read error. The rearrangement joins TRBV6-5 to TRBJ1-6, with 8 bases lining up with TRBD1. The V gene's germline CDR1 is MNHEY and CDR2 SVGAGI. The CDR3 loop spans 15 amino acids. As DNA, the CDR3 is TGTGCCAGCGGTCGGGACAGGCGAAATAAATCACCCCTCCACTTT. Its translation is CASGRDRRNKSPLHF.

The genes are TRBV9 and TRBJ2-1, with TRBD2 identical over 10 bases. The germline V gene has CDR1 SGDLS and CDR2 YYNGEE. Trimming removed 1 base from V and 6 bases from J; junction bases left unmatched: 7. The CDR3 is 16 residues long. The CDR3, as DNA: TGTGCCAGCAGCGTACGTACTAGCGGGAAAGGCAATGAGCAGTTCTTC. It is translated as CASSVRTSGKGNEQFF.

For this clone: In the same sample, other DNA sequences code for this CDR3. This chain uses TRBV11-2 with TRBJ1-5; D not resolved. Between the trimmed V and J ends, which lost 3 bases and 0 bases, there was a span of 12 bases. Germline assignment: CDR1 SGHAT and CDR2 FQNNGV. The CDR3 is 16 amino acids. The CDR3 DNA is TGTGCCAGCAGCTTGGAGGGCACAAATAGCAATCAGCCCCAGCATTTT. It specifies CASSLEGTNSNQPQHF.

This clone came up a few times. The CDR3: CASSQSTGWTTEAFF. The CDR3 DNA reads TGTGCCAGCAGTCAATCGACAGGGTGGACCACTGAAGCTTTCTTT. This chain joins TRBV6-5 and TRBJ1-1; 7 bases agree with TRBD1. Unmatched junction bases numbered 10, after V lost 5 bases and J lost 4 bases. The CDR3 contains 15 residues. Looked up from germline, CDR1 is MNHEY and CDR2 is SVGAGI.

The rearrangement joins TRBV5-6 to TRBJ2-4; D is unclear. Germline CDR1 is SGHDT and CDR2 is YYEEEE. The CDR3 runs 15 residues. V was pared by 2 bases and J by 1 base, with 10 bases between. The CDR3 DNA is TGTGCCAGCAGCTTTTTAGAATCGGCCAAAAACATTCAGTACTTC. Encoded protein: CASSFLESAKNIQYF. Combining the CDR3 with reference TRBV5-6 and TRBJ2-4 gives the whole variable domain DAGVTQSPTHLIKTRGQQVTLRCSPKSGHDTVSWYQQALGQGPQFIFQYYEEEERQRGNFPDRFSGHQFPNYSSELNVNALLLGDSALYLCASSFLESAKNIQYFGAGTRLSVL.

This clone was observed once. The chain recombines TRBV19 with TRBJ1-4, with D possibly TRBD1 on 6 matching bases. The CDR3 totals 16 residues. Germline V gene sequence: CDR1 LNHDA, CDR2 SQIVND (reference sequence). The V end was cut by 7 bases, the J end by 0 bases, with 15 bases between. The chain's CDR3 is CASTSNQGTTNEKLFF. DNA for the CDR3: TGTGCCAGTACCTCGAATCAGGGGACAACTAATGAAAAACTGTTTTTT.

This chain links TRBV5-6 with TRBJ1-2, with TRBD1 matching over 9 bases. This CDR3 has 16 residues. Germline V CDR1 and CDR2: SGHDT, YYEEEE. Trimming took 4 bases from V and 0 from J; bases not matched to a gene: 7. DNA for the CDR3: TGTGCCAGCAGCGGACAGGGGACCGGGGCTAACTATGGCTACACCTTC. Protein product: CASSGQGTGANYGYTF.

J is TRBJ1-1 and V is TRBV6-1, with D hard to call. The V end was cut by 7 bases, the J end by 0 bases, with 12 bases between. This CDR3 comprises 14 residues. Germline CDR1 reads MNHNS; CDR2 reads SASEGT. CDR3 sequence (DNA): TGTGCCAGCACCCCCGGGCGGGTGAACACTGAAGCTTTCTTT. Translating gives CASTPGRVNTEAFF.

V usage is TRBV6-5 and J usage is TRBJ1-1, with D perhaps TRBD1 (6 bases). CDR3 length: 12 residues. Deletions cut 8 bases from V and 3 bases from J, with 10 bases between. CDR1 is MNHEY, CDR2 SVGAGI, per germline. The CDR3 is CASGSGDTEAFF. Written as DNA, the CDR3 is TGTGCCAGCGGGTCAGGGGACACTGAAGCTTTCTTT.

The chain uses TRBV6-5 and TRBJ1-6; D might be TRBD1 (5 bases). The germline V gene has CDR1 MNHEY and CDR2 SVGAGI. Trimming cost V 5 bases and J 8 bases, with 16 bases left between them. This CDR3 region has 15 residues. The CDR3: CASSPRGRVDSPLHF. In nucleotides, the CDR3 is TGTGCCAGCAGTCCCCGAGGCAGGGTCGATTCACCCCTCCACTTT.

V is TRBV14 and J is TRBJ1-3; D unclear. With 1 base removed from V and 0 bases from J, the gap between germline ends came to 10 bases. Germline V gene lookup returns CDR1 SGHDN and CDR2 FVKESK. The CDR3 runs to 16 residues. The chain's CDR3 is CASSQVGGRSGNTIYF. CDR3 nucleotide sequence: TGTGCCAGCAGCCAAGTGGGAGGCCGCTCTGGAAACACCATATATTTT.

The chain combines TRBV5-4 with TRBJ1-4; TRBD1 matches at 9 bases. The CDR3 consists of 16 residues. From germline, CDR1 is SGHNT and CDR2 YYREEE (reference sequence). Trimming at V came to 6 bases and at J to 1 base, leaving 7 bases not matched to a gene. CDR3 sequence (DNA): TGTGCCAGCACCCGGACAGGGGATCTAACTAATGAAAAACTGTTTTTT. Protein sequence: CASTRTGDLTNEKLFF.

Only a few counts were recorded for this clone. The rearrangement links TRBV5-6 to TRBJ1-1; no clear D gene. CDR1 is SGHDT and CDR2 is YYEEEE in the germline V gene. The ends were cut back, 4 bases at V and 7 bases at J, with 14 bases in the middle. The CDR3 is made up of 13 amino acids. This CDR3 is CASSPKVGDEAFF. CDR3 bases: TGTGCCAGCAGCCCCAAGGTCGGAGATGAAGCTTTCTTT.

The chain combines TRBV5-8 with TRBJ2-1; D not certain. The V end lost 1 base, the J end lost 9 bases, and 5 bases lay between the germline ends. The CDR3 is 11 amino acids. Per germline, CDR1 SGHTS and CDR2 YDEGEE. CDR3 DNA sequence: TGTGCCAGCAGCTTGATATTTGAGCAGTTCTTC. This gives the protein CASSLIFEQFF.

The genes are TRBV19 and TRBJ1-2; a possible D gene is TRBD1 (5 bases). Germline values: CDR1 LNHDA, CDR2 SQIVND (reference sequence). V lost 3 bases to trimming and J lost 3 bases, with 14 bases between them. The CDR3 spans 15 residues. The DNA for the CDR3 is TGTGCCAGTAGTATTTCAATCAGGGATGACTATGGCTACACCTTC. Its protein is CASSISIRDDYGYTF.

The rearrangement uses TRBV5-1 and TRBJ2-1; TRBD1 might be the D (5 bases). CDR1 and CDR2 (germline): SGHRS, YFSETQ. V was cut by 4 bases and J by 5 bases, with 10 bases left in between. The CDR3 is 13 amino acids. CDR3: CASSPTVDNEQFF. For the CDR3, the DNA is TGCGCCAGCAGCCCGACAGTGGACAATGAGCAGTTCTTC.